This T cell receptor beta chain was recorded in a study of graft-versus-host responses after intestinal transplantation. Study background: Recipients uniformly received anti-thymocyte globulin induction, followed by tacrolimus and steroids for roughly 3 years. Study-level findings and limits: Detection of GvH clones occurred in recipient marrow, and some had their first appearance in ileum or blood.

As concerns this clone: Its target is not known.

Germline V gene lookup returns CDR1 MNHNS and CDR2 SASEGT. V lost 5 bases and J lost 4, with 9 bases in between. CDR3 length: 13 amino acids. Method: immunoSEQ multiplex PCR; TCRdb's copy keeps in-frame clones and lacks some. Among about 60,000 clones listed, around nine tenths were seen once. The authors processed graft tissue to release intraepithelial and lamina propria lymphocytes. V usage is TRBV6-1 and J usage is TRBJ1-3; possibly TRBD1 for D (5 bases). Sequences were derived from ileum tissue, sampled more than 350 days after transplant. The TCR originated in a human patient who received an intestinal transplant, so some T cells may come from the graft donor. CDR3 residues: CASSWGSGNTIYF. The CDR3, as DNA: TGTGCCAGCAGTTGGGGGTCGGGAAACACCATATATTTT.